One T cell receptor (beta chain) is described in this entry. The antigen is not known. The record originates from a study of OX40 agonist ivuxolimab in advanced cancers. Overall study: As their treatment, patients were administered ivuxolimab, an agonistic anti-OX40 (CD134) antibody. Three patients got partial responses; one had hepatocellular carcinoma and two had cutaneous melanoma.

Whole-study findings and limits: Expanded peripheral T cells had an undetermined antigen specificity. Compared with CD4+, CD8+ T cells on average had more expanded clones.

TCRdb's table, derived via immunoSEQ multiplex PCR, lists solely in-frame clones and lacks some. Here the sample spans about 59,000 clones, 75% to 90% being singletons. The germline gives CDR1 SGDLS, CDR2 YYNGEE. The CDR3 covers 15 residues. Trimming removed 3 bases from V and 9 bases from J, with 19 bases in between. The chain joins TRBV9 to TRBJ2-1, with D perhaps assigned TRBD1 or TRBD2 (5 bases each). This TCR came from an adult with an advanced solid tumor such as melanoma, head and neck, liver or kidney cancer. Sample: CD4+ or CD8+ T cells sorted from blood, taken in a trial of the OX40 agonist ivuxolimab. The CDR3 DNA reads as TGTGCCAGCAGCGATGGGCAGGGCGGACTCTTTGAGCAGTTCTTC. Protein: CASSDGQGGLFEQFF.